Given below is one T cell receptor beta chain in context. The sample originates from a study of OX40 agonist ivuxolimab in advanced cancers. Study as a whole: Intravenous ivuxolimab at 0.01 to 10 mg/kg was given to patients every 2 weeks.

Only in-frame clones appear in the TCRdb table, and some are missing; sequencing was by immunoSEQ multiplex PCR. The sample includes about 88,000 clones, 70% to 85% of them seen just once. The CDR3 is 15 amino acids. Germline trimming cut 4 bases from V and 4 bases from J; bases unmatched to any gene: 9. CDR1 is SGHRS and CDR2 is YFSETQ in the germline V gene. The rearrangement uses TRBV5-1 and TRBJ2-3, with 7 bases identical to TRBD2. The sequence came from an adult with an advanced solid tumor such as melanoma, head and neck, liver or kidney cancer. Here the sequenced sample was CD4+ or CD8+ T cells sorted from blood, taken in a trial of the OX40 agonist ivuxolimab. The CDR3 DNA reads TGCGCCAGCAGCCCTATGGCGGGAGATGCAGATACGCAGTATTTT. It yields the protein CASSPMAGDADTQYF. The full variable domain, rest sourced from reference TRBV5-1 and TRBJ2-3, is KAGVTQTPRYLIKTRGQQVTLSCSPISGHRSVSWYQQTPGQGLQFLFEYFSETQRNKGNFPGRFSGRQFSNSRSEMNVSTLELGDSALYLCASSPMAGDADTQYFGPGTRLTVL.